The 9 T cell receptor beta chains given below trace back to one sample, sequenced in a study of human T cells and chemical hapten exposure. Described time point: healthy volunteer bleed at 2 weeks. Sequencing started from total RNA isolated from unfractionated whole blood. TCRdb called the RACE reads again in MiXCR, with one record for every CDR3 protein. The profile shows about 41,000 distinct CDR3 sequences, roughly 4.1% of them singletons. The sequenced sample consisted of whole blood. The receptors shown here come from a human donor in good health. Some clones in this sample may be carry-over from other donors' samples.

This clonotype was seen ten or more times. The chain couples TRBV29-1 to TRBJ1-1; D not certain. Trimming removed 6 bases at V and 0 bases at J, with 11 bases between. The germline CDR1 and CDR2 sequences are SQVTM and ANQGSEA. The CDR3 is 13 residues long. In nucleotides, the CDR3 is TGCAGCGTACTGGGGTACCTGAACACTGAAGCTTTCTTT. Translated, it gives CSVLGYLNTEAFF.

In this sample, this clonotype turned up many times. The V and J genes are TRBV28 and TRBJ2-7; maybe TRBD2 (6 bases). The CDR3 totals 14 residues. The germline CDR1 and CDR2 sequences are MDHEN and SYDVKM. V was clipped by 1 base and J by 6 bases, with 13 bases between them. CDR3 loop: CASSLLTGEAEQYF. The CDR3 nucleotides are TGTGCCAGCAGTTTATTGACGGGAGAGGCCGAGCAGTACTTC.

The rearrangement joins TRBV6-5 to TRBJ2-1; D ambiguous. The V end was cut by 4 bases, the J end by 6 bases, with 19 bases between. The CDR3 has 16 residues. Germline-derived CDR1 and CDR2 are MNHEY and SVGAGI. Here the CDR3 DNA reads TGTGCCAGCAGTTGGCGGAGCAGGACGTCCGCCAATGAGCAGTTCTTC. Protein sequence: CASSWRSRTSANEQFF.

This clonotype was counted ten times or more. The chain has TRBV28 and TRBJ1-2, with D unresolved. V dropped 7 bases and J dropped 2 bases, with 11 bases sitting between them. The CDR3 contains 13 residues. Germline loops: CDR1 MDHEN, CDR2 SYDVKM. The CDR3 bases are TGTGCCAGCACCTCCCCGGCCAACTATGGCTACACCTTC. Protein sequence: CASTSPANYGYTF.

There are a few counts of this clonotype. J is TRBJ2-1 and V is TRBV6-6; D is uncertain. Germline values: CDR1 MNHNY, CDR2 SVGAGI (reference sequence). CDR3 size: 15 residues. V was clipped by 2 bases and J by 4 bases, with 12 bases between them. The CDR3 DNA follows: TGTGCCAGCAGTTACAATCCTACCCGATACAATGAGCAGTTCTTC. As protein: CASSYNPTRYNEQFF.

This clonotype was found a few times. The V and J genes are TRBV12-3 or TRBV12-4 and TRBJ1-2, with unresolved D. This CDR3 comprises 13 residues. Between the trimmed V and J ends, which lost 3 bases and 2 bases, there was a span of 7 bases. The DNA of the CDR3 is TGTGCCAGCAGTTTCCCGTTCAACTATGGCTACACCTTC. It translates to CASSFPFNYGYTF.

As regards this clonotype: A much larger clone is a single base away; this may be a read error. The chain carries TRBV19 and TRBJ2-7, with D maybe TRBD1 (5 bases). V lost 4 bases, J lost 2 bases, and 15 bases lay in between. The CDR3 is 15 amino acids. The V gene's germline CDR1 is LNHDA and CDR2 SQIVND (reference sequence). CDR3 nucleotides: TGTGCCAGTAGTACCCATGCAGGGCATCCCTACGAGCAGTACTTC. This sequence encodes CASSTHAGHPYEQYF.

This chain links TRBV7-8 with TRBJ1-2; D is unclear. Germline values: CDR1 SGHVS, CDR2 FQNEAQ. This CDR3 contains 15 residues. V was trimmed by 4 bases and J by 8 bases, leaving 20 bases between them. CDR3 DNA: TGTGCCAGCAGCTCGCTAGGCATCGCGCAGGAAGGCTACACCTTC. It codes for CASSSLGIAQEGYTF. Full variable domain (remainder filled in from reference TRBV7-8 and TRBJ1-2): GAGVSQSPRYKVAKRGQDVALRCDPISGHVSLFWYQQALGQGPEFLTYFQNEAQLDKSGLPSDRFFAERPEGSVSTLKIQRTQQEDSAVYLCASSSLGIAQEGYTFGSGTRLTVV.

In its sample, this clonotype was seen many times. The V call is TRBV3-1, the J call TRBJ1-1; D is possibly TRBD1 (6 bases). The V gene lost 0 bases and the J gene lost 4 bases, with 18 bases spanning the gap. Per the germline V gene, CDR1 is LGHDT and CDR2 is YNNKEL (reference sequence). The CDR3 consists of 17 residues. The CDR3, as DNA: TGTGCCAGCAGCCAAGATCCGCGGATACGGGGGCCCACTGAAGCTTTCTTT. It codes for CASSQDPRIRGPTEAFF.